This paragraph covers one TCR beta chain sequence. Antigen: not known. The sample originates from a study of T cell responses to AZD1222 COVID-19 vaccine. Findings and limits, study-wide: AZD1222 recipients seropositive at baseline numbered only five to seven. Unmutated variant regions reportedly attract nearly half of all spike-specific TCRs. Repertoire sampling was restricted to post-peak T cell response timepoints.

The CDR3 is made up of 16 amino acids. V was clipped by 4 bases and J by 0 bases; unmatched bases: 5. Germline CDR1 LNHDA, CDR2 SQIVND (reference sequence). The method was immunoSEQ multiplex PCR; TCRdb's version includes in-frame clones alone and lacks a portion of them. Here the sample spans about 150,000 clones, about nine tenths being singletons. The sample was peripheral blood, taken on day 0 of AZD1222 vaccination. The receptor was isolated from an adult in good health. The chain links TRBV19 to TRBJ1-3, with TRBD1 matching over 8 bases. CDR3 nucleotide sequence: TGTGCCAGTAGTACTGGGACAGGCCGCTCTGGAAACACCATATATTTT. Amino acid sequence: CASSTGTGRSGNTIYF.